This T cell receptor beta chain was sequenced in a study of identical twins. Study outcomes and limitations: With beta out-of-frame sequences, excess sharing by twins was weaker.

MiXCR was run by TCRdb on the 5' RACE reads, yielding one entry per CDR3 protein. The sample has more than 1.5 million distinct CDR3 sequences; around a third are singletons. Trimming took off 7 bases at V and 10 bases at J, with 11 bases between the two ends. This CDR3 is 11 amino acids long. From germline, CDR1 is MNHNS and CDR2 SASEGT. Notes on this clonotype: No antigen is known for it.

The source material was cord blood. The receptor was derived from a newborn girl in good health. This chain joins TRBV6-1 and TRBJ2-1; D may be TRBD1 (6 bases). In DNA form, the CDR3 reads TGTGCCAGCAACAGGGTGGGCGAGCAGTTCTTC. The encoded protein is CASNRVGEQFF.